These T cell receptor beta chains were read from a single sample in a study of cytomegalovirus exposure and HLA in healthy donors. Sequencing was performed with immunoSEQ multiplex PCR; in TCRdb, only in-frame clones are kept and a portion is missing. The sample has around 50,000 clones; roughly 76% are singletons. The source material was PBMCs. The receptor set was obtained from a man aged 30-40 years in good health and CMV-seronegative. CDR3s include the opening cysteine and the closing phenylalanine or tryptophan. The D gene is left open where the match is weak. Only part of the rows carry a size: once, few, many, or a class if the clone is expanded.

clone size: NA
D gene: TRBD1
J gene: TRBJ1-5
V gene: TRBV5-6
CDR3 protein: CASSRSRDRGGNQPQHF

clone size: NA
D gene: NA
J gene: TRBJ2-5
V gene: TRBV29-1
CDR3 protein: CSSRGPGSWEQYF

clone size: NA
D gene: NA
J gene: TRBJ1-2
V gene: TRBV6-4
CDR3 protein: CASSDGRRGGYTF

clone size: once
D gene: NA
J gene: TRBJ1-5
V gene: TRBV29-1
CDR3 protein: CSVGDTPGEPQHF

clone size: NA
D gene: TRBD1
J gene: TRBJ1-1
V gene: TRBV18
CDR3 protein: CASSPGTGNTEAFF

clone size: few
D gene: NA
J gene: TRBJ1-1
V gene: TRBV30
CDR3 protein: CAWTSHGGQTEAFF

clone size: NA
D gene: NA
J gene: TRBJ2-7
V gene: TRBV19
CDR3 protein: CASSVKQGVPEQYF

clone size: few
D gene: NA
J gene: TRBJ1-1
V gene: TRBV7-9
CDR3 protein: CASSLPRIPGKSQNTEAFF

clone size: NA
D gene: TRBD1
J gene: TRBJ1-2
V gene: TRBV19
CDR3 protein: CASSTGGYGYTF

clone size: few
D gene: NA
J gene: TRBJ1-5
V gene: TRBV6-1
CDR3 protein: CASRPTGLHQPQHF

clone size: once
D gene: NA
J gene: TRBJ2-3
V gene: TRBV5-4
CDR3 protein: CASSLWGADTQYF

clone size: NA
D gene: NA
J gene: TRBJ2-7
V gene: TRBV2
CDR3 protein: CASSSGAREQYF

clone size: NA
D gene: TRBD1
J gene: TRBJ2-2
V gene: TRBV15
CDR3 protein: CATSRPGTGSSGELFF

clone size: few
D gene: TRBD2
J gene: TRBJ2-7
V gene: TRBV6-1
CDR3 protein: CASVIAGAAYEQYF

clone size: NA
D gene: TRBD2
J gene: TRBJ2-7
V gene: TRBV10-3
CDR3 protein: CAIGLAGNTYEQYF

clone size: once
D gene: NA
J gene: TRBJ1-1
V gene: TRBV6-1
CDR3 protein: CASSEEAKGEAFF

clone size: few
D gene: TRBD1
J gene: TRBJ1-1
V gene: TRBV5-1
CDR3 protein: CASSQGTERNTEAFF

clone size: few
D gene: NA
J gene: TRBJ2-2
V gene: TRBV27
CDR3 protein: CASRSGTGELFF

clone size: NA
D gene: TRBD2
J gene: TRBJ2-7
V gene: TRBV6-8
CDR3 protein: CASSYPWTSGSAYEQYF

clone size: few
D gene: NA
J gene: TRBJ2-3
V gene: TRBV2
CDR3 protein: CASSGTLSTDTQYF

clone size: NA
D gene: NA
J gene: TRBJ2-1
V gene: TRBV4-1
CDR3 protein: CASSATSSYNEQFF

clone size: NA
D gene: NA
J gene: TRBJ1-1
V gene: TRBV11-2
CDR3 protein: CASSRYPEGATTEAFF

clone size: NA
D gene: TRBD2
J gene: TRBJ2-3
V gene: TRBV5-6
CDR3 protein: CASSFGVAGVADTQYF

clone size: NA
D gene: TRBD2
J gene: TRBJ2-2
V gene: TRBV7-6
CDR3 protein: CASSLGAGGPGTGELFF

clone size: NA
D gene: NA
J gene: TRBJ2-2
V gene: TRBV7-9
CDR3 protein: CASSFLPSGELFF

clone size: NA
D gene: TRBD1
J gene: TRBJ1-5
V gene: TRBV4-1
CDR3 protein: CASSQDDQGAFSNQPQHF

clone size: NA
D gene: NA
J gene: TRBJ1-2
V gene: TRBV6-5
CDR3 protein: CASSPTEGYGYTF

clone size: NA
D gene: NA
J gene: TRBJ1-5
V gene: TRBV25-1
CDR3 protein: CASSIGQSGQPQHF

clone size: NA
D gene: NA
J gene: TRBJ1-3
V gene: TRBV2
CDR3 protein: CASSEGGSSGNTIYF

clone size: NA
D gene: TRBD1
J gene: TRBJ1-5
V gene: TRBV18
CDR3 protein: CASSQSKGQGGSQPQHF

clone size: NA
D gene: NA
J gene: TRBJ2-1
V gene: TRBV15
CDR3 protein: CATSTGWSQFF

clone size: NA
D gene: TRBD1
J gene: TRBJ1-1
V gene: TRBV19
CDR3 protein: CASNKGRGNTEAFF

clone size: NA
D gene: NA
J gene: TRBJ1-5
V gene: TRBV30
CDR3 protein: CAWSVGVDQPQHF

clone size: few
D gene: TRBD2
J gene: TRBJ2-7
V gene: TRBV29-1
CDR3 protein: CSVQREYHEQYF

clone size: NA
D gene: TRBD1
J gene: TRBJ2-2
V gene: TRBV5-1
CDR3 protein: CASSRDRQTGELFF

clone size: NA
D gene: NA
J gene: TRBJ1-2
V gene: TRBV6-5
CDR3 protein: CASSYLPPRGEGYTF

clone size: NA
D gene: TRBD2
J gene: TRBJ2-1
V gene: TRBV5-4
CDR3 protein: CASTRTGASGRAVSYEQFF

clone size: few
D gene: TRBD2
J gene: TRBJ2-7
V gene: TRBV9
CDR3 protein: CASSVAGGIYEQYF

clone size: NA
D gene: TRBD2
J gene: TRBJ2-2
V gene: TRBV19
CDR3 protein: CASSPSGRAGELFF

clone size: NA
D gene: NA
J gene: TRBJ1-2
V gene: TRBV6-1
CDR3 protein: CASSEAPTGYGYTF

clone size: NA
D gene: TRBD1
J gene: TRBJ1-1
V gene: TRBV19
CDR3 protein: CASTKSYAGGEAFF

clone size: NA
D gene: TRBD1
J gene: TRBJ2-7
V gene: TRBV7-2
CDR3 protein: CASSLARSGQSSYEQYF